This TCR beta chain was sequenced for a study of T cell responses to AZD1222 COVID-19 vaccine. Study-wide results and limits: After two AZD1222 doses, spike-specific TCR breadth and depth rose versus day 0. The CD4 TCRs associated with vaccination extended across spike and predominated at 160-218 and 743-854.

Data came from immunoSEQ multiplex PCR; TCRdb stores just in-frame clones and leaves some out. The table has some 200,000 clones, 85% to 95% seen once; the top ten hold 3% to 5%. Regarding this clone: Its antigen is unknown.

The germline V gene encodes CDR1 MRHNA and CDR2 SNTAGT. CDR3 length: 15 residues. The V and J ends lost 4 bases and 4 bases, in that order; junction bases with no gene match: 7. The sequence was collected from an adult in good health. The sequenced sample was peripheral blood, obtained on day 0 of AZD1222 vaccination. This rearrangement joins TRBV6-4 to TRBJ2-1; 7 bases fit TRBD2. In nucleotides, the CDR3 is TGTGCCAGCAGTGTTCTCGCGGGAGAATACAATGAGCAGTTCTTC. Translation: CASSVLAGEYNEQFF.